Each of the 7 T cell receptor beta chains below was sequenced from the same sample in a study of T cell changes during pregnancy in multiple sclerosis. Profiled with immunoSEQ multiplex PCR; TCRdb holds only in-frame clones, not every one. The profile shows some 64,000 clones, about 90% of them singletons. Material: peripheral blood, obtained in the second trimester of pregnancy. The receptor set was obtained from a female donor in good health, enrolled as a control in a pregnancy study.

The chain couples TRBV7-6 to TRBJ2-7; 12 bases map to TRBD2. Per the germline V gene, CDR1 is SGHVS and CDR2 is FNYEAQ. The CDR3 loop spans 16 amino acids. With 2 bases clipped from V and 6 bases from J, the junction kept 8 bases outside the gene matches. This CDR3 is CASSLPSGLAGSEQYF. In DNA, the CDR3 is TGTGCCAGCAGCTTACCTTCCGGACTAGCGGGGTCCGAGCAGTACTTC.

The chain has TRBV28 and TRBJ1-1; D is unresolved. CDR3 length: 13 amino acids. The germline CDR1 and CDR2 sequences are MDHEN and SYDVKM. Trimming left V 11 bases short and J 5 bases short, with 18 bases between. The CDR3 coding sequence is TGTGCCGGGGTGGGAGTAGGAGGGACTGAAGCTTTCTTT. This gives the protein CAGVGVGGTEAFF. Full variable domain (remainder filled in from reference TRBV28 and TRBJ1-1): DVKVTQSSRYLVKRTGEKVFLECVQDMDHENMFWYRQDPGLGLRLIYFSYDVKMKEKGDIPEGYSVSREKKERFSLILESASTNQTSMYLCAGVGVGGTEAFFGQGTRLTVV.

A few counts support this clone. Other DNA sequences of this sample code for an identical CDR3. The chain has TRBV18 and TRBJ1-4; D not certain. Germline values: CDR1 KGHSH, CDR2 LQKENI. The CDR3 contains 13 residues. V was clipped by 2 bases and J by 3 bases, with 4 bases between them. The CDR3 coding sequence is TGTGCCAGCTCACCAGGGCCTAATGAAAAACTGTTTTTT. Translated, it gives CASSPGPNEKLFF. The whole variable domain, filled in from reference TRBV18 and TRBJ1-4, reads NAGVMQNPRHLVRRRGQEARLRCSPMKGHSHVYWYRQLPEEGLKFMVYLQKENIIDESGMPKERFSAEFPKEGPSILRIQQVVRGDSAAYFCASSPGPNEKLFFGSGTQLSVL.

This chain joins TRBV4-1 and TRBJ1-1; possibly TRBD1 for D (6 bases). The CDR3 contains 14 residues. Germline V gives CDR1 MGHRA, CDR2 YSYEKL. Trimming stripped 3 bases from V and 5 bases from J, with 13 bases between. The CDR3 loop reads CASSQIPGETEAFF. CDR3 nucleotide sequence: TGCGCCAGCAGCCAGATTCCAGGGGAAACTGAAGCTTTCTTT.

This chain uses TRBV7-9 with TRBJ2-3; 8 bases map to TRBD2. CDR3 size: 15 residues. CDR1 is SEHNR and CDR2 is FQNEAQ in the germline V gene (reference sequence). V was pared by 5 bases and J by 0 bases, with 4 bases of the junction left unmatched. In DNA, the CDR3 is TGTGCCAGCAGCCCGGGGGGGATTAGCACAGATACGCAGTATTTT. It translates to CASSPGGISTDTQYF.

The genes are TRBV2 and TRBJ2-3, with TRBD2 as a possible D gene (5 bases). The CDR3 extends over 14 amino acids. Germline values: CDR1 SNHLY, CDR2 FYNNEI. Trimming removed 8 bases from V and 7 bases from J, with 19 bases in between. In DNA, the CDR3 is TGTGCCAGCGGTCGGACTGCTGTTGGGAATACGCAGTATTTT. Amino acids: CASGRTAVGNTQYF.

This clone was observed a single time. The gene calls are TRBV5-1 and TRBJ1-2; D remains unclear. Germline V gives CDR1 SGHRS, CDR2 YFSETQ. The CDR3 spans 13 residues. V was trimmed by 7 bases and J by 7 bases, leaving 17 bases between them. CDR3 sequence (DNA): TGCGCCAGCTCCCCCCCCATCGCCGGTGGCTACACCTTC. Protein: CASSPPIAGGYTF. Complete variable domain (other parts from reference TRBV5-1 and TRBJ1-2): KAGVTQTPRYLIKTRGQQVTLSCSPISGHRSVSWYQQTPGQGLQFLFEYFSETQRNKGNFPGRFSGRQFSNSRSEMNVSTLELGDSALYLCASSPPIAGGYTFGSGTRLTVV.